This T cell receptor (beta chain) was captured in a study of blood T cells in healthy people across ages. Findings and limits, study-wide: Long-lived donors carried more naive CD4+ cells and greater diversity than aged donors. Investigators viewed diversity estimates from one million T cells as underestimates, the study reported. Getting older went along with TCR beta diversity per million T cells dropping roughly linearly.

Extraction yielded at least 5 micrograms of total RNA per sample. This clonotype has a handful of counts. Its antigen is unknown. V shed 3 bases and J shed 1 base, with 9 bases lying between them. The CDR3 extends over 14 amino acids. A second roughly 7 to 12 cycle PCR used barcoded and J-beta primers. One entry per CDR3 protein results from TCRdb running MiXCR on the 5' RACE reads. The sample includes some 750,000 distinct CDR3 sequences, 22% of them seen just once. The sequence derives from a man aged 65 to 85 in good health. The chain combines TRBV12-3 or TRBV12-4 with TRBJ1-1, with D possibly matching TRBD1 (5 bases). Sequenced material: blood. CDR3 bases: TGTGCCAGCAGTTTCGGAGACAGGAACACTGAAGCTTTCTTT. The encoded protein is CASSFGDRNTEAFF.